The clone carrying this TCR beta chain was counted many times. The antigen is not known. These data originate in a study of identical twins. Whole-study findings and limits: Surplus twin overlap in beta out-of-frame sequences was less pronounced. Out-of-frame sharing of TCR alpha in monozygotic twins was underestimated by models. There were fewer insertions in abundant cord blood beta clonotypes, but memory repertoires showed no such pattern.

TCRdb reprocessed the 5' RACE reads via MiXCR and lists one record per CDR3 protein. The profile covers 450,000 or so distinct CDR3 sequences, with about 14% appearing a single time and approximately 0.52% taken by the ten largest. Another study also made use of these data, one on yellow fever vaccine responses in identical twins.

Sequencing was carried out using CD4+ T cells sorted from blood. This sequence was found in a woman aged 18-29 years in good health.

In nucleotides, the CDR3 is TGCGCCAGCAGCTTGAGGGCAGGGTATACCGGGGAGCTGTTTTTT. Protein product: CASSLRAGYTGELFF. The chain has TRBV5-1 and TRBJ2-2; tentatively, D is TRBD1 (5 bases). This CDR3 contains 15 residues. Germline V gene data show CDR1 as SGHRS and CDR2 as YFSETQ. Trimming left V 1 base short and J 5 bases short, with 12 bases between.